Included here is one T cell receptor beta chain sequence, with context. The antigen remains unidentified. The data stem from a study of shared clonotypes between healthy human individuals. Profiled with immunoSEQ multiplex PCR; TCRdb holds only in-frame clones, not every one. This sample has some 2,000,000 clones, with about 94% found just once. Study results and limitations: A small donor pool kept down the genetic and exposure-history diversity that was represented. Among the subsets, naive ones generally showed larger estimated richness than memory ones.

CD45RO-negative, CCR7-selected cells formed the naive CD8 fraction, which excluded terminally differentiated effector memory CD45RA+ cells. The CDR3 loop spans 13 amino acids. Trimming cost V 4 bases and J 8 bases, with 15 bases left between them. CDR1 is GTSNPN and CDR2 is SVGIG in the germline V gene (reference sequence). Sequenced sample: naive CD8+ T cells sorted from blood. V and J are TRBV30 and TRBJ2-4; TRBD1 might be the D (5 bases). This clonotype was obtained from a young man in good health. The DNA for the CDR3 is TGTGCCTGGACTAACCAGGGATGGGACATTCAGTACTTC. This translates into CAWTNQGWDIQYF.